This TCR beta chain is drawn from a study of blood T cell repertoires in COVID-19. In the source study's methods: The authors estimated nucleated cell counts from reference gene primer amplification. Sequencing used immunoSEQ multiplex PCR; TCRdb keeps in-frame clones, though not all of them. That table furnishes V, J and clone size, whereas the DNA furnished D and trimming. This sample carries about 240,000 clones, approximately 85% of them seen once, and the ten largest clones take roughly 4.7%. Germline CDR1 reads SGHNT; CDR2 reads YYREEE (reference sequence). The CDR3 sequence is 17 residues long. V lost 0 bases and J lost 3, with 15 bases in between. This clone was seen once.

The chain employs TRBV5-4 and TRBJ2-2; D is perhaps TRBD2 (6 bases). The receptor's source is a woman in her seventies with acute or convalescent COVID-19. The sequencing sample was made of peripheral blood. The DNA of the CDR3 is TGTGCCAGCAGCTTGGCCTATGGCGGGGTTGACACCGGGGAGCTGTTTTTT. This codes for CASSLAYGGVDTGELFF.